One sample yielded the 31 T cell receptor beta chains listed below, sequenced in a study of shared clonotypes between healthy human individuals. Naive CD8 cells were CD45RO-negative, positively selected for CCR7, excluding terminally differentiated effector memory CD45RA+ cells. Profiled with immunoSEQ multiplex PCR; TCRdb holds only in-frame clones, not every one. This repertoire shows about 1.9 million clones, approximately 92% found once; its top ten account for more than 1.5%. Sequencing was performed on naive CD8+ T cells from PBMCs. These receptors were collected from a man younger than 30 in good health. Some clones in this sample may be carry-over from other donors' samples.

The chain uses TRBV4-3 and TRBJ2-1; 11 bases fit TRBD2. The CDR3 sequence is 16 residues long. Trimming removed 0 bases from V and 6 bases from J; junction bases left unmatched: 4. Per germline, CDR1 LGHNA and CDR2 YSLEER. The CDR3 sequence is CASSQDYLAGGNEQFF. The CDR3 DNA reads TGCGCCAGCAGCCAAGATTACCTAGCGGGAGGCAATGAGCAGTTCTTC.

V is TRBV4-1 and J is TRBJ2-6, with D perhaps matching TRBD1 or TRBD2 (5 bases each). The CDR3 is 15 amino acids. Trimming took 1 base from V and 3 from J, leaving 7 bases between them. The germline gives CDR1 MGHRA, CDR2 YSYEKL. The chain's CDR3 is CASSQVGGGANVLTF. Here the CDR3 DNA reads TGCGCCAGCAGCCAAGTTGGGGGTGGGGCCAACGTCCTGACTTTC.

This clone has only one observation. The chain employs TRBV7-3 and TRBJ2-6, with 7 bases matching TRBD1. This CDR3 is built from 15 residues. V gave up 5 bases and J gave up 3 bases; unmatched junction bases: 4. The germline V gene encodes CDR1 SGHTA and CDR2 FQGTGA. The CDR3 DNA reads TGTGCCAGCAGCCCCCAGGGGGATGGGGCCAACGTCCTGACTTTC. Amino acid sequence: CASSPQGDGANVLTF. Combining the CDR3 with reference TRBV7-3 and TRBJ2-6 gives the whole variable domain GAGVSQTPSNKVTEKGKYVELRCDPISGHTALYWYRQSLGQGPEFLIYFQGTGAADDSGLPNDRFFAVRPEGSVSTLKIQRTERGDSAVYLCASSPQGDGANVLTFGAGSRLTVL.

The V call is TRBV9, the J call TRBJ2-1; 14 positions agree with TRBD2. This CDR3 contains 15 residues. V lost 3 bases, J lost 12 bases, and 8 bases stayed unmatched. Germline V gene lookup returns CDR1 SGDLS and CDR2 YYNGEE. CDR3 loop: CASSAGTSGGPGQFF. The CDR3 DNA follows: TGTGCCAGCAGCGCCGGGACTAGCGGGGGCCCGGGGCAGTTCTTC.

The CDR3: CASSFAGDTEAFF. DNA of the CDR3: TGTGCCAGCAGCTTCGCAGGAGACACTGAAGCTTTCTTT. The rearrangement uses TRBV7-9 and TRBJ1-1; D remains unclear. The CDR3 contains 13 residues. Germline V gene sequence: CDR1 SEHNR, CDR2 FQNEAQ (reference sequence). With 3 bases removed from V and 3 bases from J, the gap between germline ends came to 8 bases.

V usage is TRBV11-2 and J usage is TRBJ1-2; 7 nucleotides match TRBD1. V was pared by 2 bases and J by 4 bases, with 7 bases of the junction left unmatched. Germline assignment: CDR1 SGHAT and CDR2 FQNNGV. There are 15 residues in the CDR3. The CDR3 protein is CASSLPGGNFYGYTF. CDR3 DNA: TGTGCCAGCAGCTTACCAGGGGGAAACTTCTATGGCTACACCTTC.

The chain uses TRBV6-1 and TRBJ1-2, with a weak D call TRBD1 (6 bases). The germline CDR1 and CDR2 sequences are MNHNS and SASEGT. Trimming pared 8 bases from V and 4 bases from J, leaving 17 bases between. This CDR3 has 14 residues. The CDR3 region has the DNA TGTGCCAGCGGGGGACACCTACCTCCCTATGGCTACACCTTC. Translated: CASGGHLPPYGYTF.

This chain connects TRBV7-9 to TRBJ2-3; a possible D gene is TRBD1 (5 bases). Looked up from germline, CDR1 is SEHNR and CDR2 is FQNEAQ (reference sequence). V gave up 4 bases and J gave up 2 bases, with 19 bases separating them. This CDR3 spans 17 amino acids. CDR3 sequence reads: CASSSASWGLHTDTQYF. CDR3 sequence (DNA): TGTGCCAGCAGCTCCGCCTCCTGGGGCCTTCACACAGATACGCAGTATTTT.

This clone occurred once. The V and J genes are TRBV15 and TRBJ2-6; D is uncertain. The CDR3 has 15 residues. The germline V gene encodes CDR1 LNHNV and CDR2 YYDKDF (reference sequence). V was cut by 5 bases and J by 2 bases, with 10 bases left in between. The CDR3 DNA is TGTGCCACCAGCGTGGATGGGGCTGGGGCCAACGTCCTGACTTTC. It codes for CATSVDGAGANVLTF.

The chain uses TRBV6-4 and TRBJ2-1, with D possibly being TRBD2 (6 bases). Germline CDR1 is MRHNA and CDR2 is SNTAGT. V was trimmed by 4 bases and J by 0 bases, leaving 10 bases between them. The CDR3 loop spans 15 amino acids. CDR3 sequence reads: CASSGIAASYNEQFF. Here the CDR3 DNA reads TGTGCCAGCAGTGGAATAGCGGCCTCCTACAATGAGCAGTTCTTC.

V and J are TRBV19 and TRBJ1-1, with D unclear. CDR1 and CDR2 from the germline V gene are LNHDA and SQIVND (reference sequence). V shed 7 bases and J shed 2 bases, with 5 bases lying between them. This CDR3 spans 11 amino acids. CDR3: CASTDNTEAFF. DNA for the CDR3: TGTGCCAGTACCGATAACACTGAAGCTTTCTTT.

Here the CDR3 reads CASSLTLAGPYNEQFF. The CDR3 region has the DNA TGCGCCAGCAGCCTCACCTTGGCGGGGCCCTACAATGAGCAGTTCTTC. This chain joins TRBV5-1 and TRBJ2-1, with D maybe TRBD2 (6 bases). This CDR3 has 16 residues. Germline V CDR1 and CDR2: SGHRS, YFSETQ. The germline V and J ends were trimmed by 4 bases and 2 bases, with 16 bases remaining between them.

The CDR3 region is CASGTGWEQFF. For the CDR3, the DNA is TGTGCTAGTGGAACGGGCTGGGAGCAGTTCTTC. J is TRBJ2-1 and V is TRBV12-5; D gene unclear. Germline assignment: CDR1 LGHNT and CDR2 FRNRAP. Trimming cost V 6 bases and J 10 bases, with 10 bases left between them. This CDR3 contains 11 residues.

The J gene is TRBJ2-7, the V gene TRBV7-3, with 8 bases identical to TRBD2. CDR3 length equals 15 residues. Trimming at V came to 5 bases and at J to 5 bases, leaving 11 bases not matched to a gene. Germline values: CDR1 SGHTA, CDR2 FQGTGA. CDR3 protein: CASSLTPREAHEQYF. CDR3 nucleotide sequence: TGTGCCAGCAGCCTGACTCCGCGGGAGGCCCACGAGCAGTACTTC.

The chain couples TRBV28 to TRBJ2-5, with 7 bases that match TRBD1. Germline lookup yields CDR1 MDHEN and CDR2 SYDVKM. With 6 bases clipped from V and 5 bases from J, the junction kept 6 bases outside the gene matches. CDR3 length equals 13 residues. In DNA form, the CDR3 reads TGTGCCAGCAGGACAGGGTGGACGGAGACCCAGTACTTC. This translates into CASRTGWTETQYF.

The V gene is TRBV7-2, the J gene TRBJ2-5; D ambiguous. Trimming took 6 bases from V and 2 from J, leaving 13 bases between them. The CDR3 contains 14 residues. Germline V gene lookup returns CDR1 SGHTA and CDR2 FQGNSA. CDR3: CASRPRLTQETQYF. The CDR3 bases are TGTGCCAGCAGACCAAGACTGACTCAAGAGACCCAGTACTTC.

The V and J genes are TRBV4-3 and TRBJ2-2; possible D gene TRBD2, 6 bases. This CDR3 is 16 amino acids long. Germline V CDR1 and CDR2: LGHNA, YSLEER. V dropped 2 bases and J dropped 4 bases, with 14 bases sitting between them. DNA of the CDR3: TGCGCCAGCAGCCAACTGTCGGGGGACGGCACCGGGGAGCTGTTTTTT. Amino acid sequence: CASSQLSGDGTGELFF.

The CDR3 reads CATSRGKGGGSTNEQFF. DNA for the CDR3: TGTGCCACCAGCAGAGGAAAGGGAGGGGGTAGTACAAATGAGCAGTTCTTC. The chain couples TRBV15 to TRBJ2-1, with a tentative D call TRBD2 (7 bases). CDR1 and CDR2 from the germline V gene are LNHNV and YYDKDF (reference sequence). V lost 1 base, J lost 7 bases, and 20 bases lay in between. This CDR3 has 17 amino acids.

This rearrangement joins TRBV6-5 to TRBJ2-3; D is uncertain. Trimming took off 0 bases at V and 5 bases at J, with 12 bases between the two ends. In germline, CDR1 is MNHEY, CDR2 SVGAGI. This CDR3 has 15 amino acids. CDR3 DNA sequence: TGTGCCAGCAGTTACTCGGGTAGCTTGAAAGATACGCAGTATTTT. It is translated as CASSYSGSLKDTQYF.

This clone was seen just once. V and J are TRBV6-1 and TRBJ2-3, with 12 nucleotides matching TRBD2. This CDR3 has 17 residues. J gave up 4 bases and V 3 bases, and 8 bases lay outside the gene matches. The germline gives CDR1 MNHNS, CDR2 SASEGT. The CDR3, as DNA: TGTGCCAGCAGTGAGAGGCTAGCGGGAGGGATCCCAGATACGCAGTATTTT. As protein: CASSERLAGGIPDTQYF.

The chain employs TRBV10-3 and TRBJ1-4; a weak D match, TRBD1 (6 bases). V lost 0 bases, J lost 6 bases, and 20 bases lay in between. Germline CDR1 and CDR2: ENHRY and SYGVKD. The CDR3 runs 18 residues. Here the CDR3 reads CAISESTIGGAPDEKLFF. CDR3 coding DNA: TGTGCCATCAGTGAGTCGACCATTGGGGGCGCTCCGGATGAAAAACTGTTTTTT.

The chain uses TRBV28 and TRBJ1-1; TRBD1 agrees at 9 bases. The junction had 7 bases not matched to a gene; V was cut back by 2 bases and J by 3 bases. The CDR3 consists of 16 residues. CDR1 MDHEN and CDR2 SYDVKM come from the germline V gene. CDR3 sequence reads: CASSLTTGGSYTEAFF. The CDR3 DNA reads TGTGCCAGCAGTTTAACGACAGGGGGTTCTTACACTGAAGCTTTCTTT.

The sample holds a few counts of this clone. As DNA, the CDR3 is TGTGCCACTCTTCGGAACACCGGGGAGCTGTTTTTT. Translating gives CATLRNTGELFF. The gene calls are TRBV15 and TRBJ2-2, with D unclear. The V end was cut by 9 bases, the J end by 1 base, with 6 bases between. This CDR3 comprises 12 residues. Looked up from germline, CDR1 is LNHNV and CDR2 is YYDKDF (reference sequence).

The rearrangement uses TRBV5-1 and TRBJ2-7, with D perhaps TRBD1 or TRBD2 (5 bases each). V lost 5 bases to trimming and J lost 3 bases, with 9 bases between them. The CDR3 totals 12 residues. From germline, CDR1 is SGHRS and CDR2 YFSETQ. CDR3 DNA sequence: TGCGCCAGCAGGGGGGATGGCTACGAGCAGTACTTC. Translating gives CASRGDGYEQYF. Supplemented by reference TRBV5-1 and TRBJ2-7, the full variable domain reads KAGVTQTPRYLIKTRGQQVTLSCSPISGHRSVSWYQQTPGQGLQFLFEYFSETQRNKGNFPGRFSGRQFSNSRSEMNVSTLELGDSALYLCASRGDGYEQYFGPGTRLTVT.

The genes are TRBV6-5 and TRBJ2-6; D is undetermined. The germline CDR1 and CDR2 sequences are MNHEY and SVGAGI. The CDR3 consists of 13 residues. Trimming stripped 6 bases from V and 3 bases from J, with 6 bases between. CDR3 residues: CASSLFGANVLTF. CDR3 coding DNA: TGTGCCAGCAGCCTATTTGGGGCCAACGTCCTGACTTTC.

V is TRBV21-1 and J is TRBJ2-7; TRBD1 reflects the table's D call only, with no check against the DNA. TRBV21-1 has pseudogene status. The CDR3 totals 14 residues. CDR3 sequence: CAREDSPSSYEQYF. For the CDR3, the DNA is TGTGCCAGGGAGGACAGCCCCAGCTCCTACGAGCAGTACTTC.

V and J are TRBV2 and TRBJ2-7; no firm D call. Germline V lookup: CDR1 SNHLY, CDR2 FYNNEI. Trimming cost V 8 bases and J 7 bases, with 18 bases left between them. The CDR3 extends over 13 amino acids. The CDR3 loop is CASGGGGEGEQYF. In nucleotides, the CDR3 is TGTGCCAGCGGTGGCGGCGGTGAAGGGGAGCAGTACTTC.

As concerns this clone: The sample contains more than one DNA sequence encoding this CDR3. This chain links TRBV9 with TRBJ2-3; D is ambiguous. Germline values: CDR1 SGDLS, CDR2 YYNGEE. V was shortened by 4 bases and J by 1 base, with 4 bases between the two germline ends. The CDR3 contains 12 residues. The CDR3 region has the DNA TGTGCCAGCAGCTCCGGCACAGATACGCAGTATTTT. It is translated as CASSSGTDTQYF.

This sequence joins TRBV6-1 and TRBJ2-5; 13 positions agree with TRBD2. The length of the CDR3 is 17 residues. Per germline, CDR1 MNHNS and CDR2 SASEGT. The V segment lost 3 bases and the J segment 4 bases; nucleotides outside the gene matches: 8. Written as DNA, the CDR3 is TGTGCCAGCAGTGAGTGGGGACTAGCGGGGAGAACAGAGACCCAGTACTTC. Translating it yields CASSEWGLAGRTETQYF.

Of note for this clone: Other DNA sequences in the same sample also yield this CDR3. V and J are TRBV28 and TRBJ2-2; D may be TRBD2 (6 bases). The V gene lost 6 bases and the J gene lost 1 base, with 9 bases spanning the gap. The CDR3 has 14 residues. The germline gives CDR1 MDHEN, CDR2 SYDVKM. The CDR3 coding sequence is TGTGCCAGCAGCTTTAGCGGGAACACCGGGGAGCTGTTTTTT. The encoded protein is CASSFSGNTGELFF.

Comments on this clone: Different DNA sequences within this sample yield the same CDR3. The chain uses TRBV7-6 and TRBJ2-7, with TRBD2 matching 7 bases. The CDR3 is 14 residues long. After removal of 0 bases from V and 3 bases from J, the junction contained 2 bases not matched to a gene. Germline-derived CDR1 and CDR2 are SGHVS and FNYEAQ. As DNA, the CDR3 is TGTGCCAGCAGCTTAGCGGGCGGGAGCTACGAGCAGTACTTC. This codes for CASSLAGGSYEQYF. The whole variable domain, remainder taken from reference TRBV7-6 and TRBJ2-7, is GAGVSQSPRYKVTKRGQDVALRCDPISGHVSLYWYRQALGQGPEFLTYFNYEAQQDKSGLPNDRFSAERPEGSISTLTIQRTEQRDSAMYRCASSLAGGSYEQYFGPGTRLTVT.